A selection of T cell receptor beta chains follows, all from one sample in a study of blood T cell repertoires in COVID-19. Sequencing used immunoSEQ multiplex PCR; TCRdb keeps in-frame clones, though not all of them. The sample consists of approximately 80,000 clones, 81% of them appearing once. Specimen: peripheral blood. The receptors shown here come from a man older than 75 with acute or convalescent COVID-19. Each CDR3 is given with its conserved first and last residue. D genes are given only for firm matches. Some rows have no size entry. The others give once, few or many, or a class for an expanded clone.

v_call	j_call	clone_size	d_call	cdr3_aa	cdr3_nt
TRBV2	TRBJ1-1	NA	TRBD1	CASSSITGGSEAFF	TGTGCCAGCAGCTCTATTACAGGGGGCAGTGAAGCTTTCTTT
TRBV15	TRBJ2-6	NA	TRBD2	CATSKAPRTRMTNVLTF	TGTGCCACCAGCAAAGCCCCCAGGACTAGGATGACCAACGTCCTGACTTTC
TRBV30	TRBJ2-1	NA	NA	CAWSRQVGEQFF	TGTGCCTGGAGTCGGCAGGTGGGTGAGCAGTTCTTC
TRBV28	TRBJ1-2	NA	TRBD1	CASLTGLNYGYTF	TGTGCCAGCTTGACAGGGCTCAACTATGGCTACACCTTC
TRBV9	TRBJ2-3	once	TRBD2	CASSRLAGVIDTQYF	TGTGCCAGCAGCCGACTAGCGGGAGTAATAGATACGCAGTATTTT
TRBV4-1	TRBJ1-1	NA	NA	CASSQAHRGRTEAFF	TGCGCCAGCAGCCAAGCTCATCGGGGGAGGACTGAAGCTTTCTTT
TRBV6-4	TRBJ2-1	NA	TRBD2	CASSPSGTAYNEQFF	TGTGCCAGCAGCCCTAGCGGGACCGCCTACAATGAGCAGTTCTTC
TRBV9	TRBJ2-1	NA	TRBD2	CASSYNPGLAANNEQFF	TGTGCCAGCAGTTATAATCCGGGACTAGCGGCCAACAATGAGCAGTTCTTC
TRBV14	TRBJ2-3	NA	NA	CASSQDPGLRWDTQYF	TGTGCCAGCAGCCAAGATCCCGGGTTACGATGGGATACGCAGTATTTT
TRBV11-2	TRBJ2-5	NA	TRBD1	CASSTDPQGAVETQYF	TGTGCCAGCAGCACAGACCCACAGGGGGCGGTGGAGACCCAGTACTTC
TRBV7-2	TRBJ2-1	NA	TRBD2	CASSLVLAEANEQFF	TGTGCCAGCAGCTTAGTACTAGCGGAGGCCAATGAGCAGTTCTTC
TRBV7-9	TRBJ1-5	NA	NA	CASSSGNQPQHF	TGTGCCAGCAGCTCCGGCAATCAGCCCCAGCATTTT
TRBV7-2	TRBJ1-3	once	NA	CASSLVANTIYF	TGTGCCAGCAGCTTAGTGGCAAACACCATATATTTT
TRBV18	TRBJ2-1	once	TRBD1	CASSPQGATYNEQFF	TGTGCCAGCTCACCGCAGGGGGCGACATACAATGAGCAGTTCTTC
TRBV10-2	TRBJ1-2	once	NA	CASSDLRANYGYTF	TGCGCCAGCAGTGATTTACGGGCTAACTATGGCTACACCTTC
TRBV10-2	TRBJ1-6	NA	TRBD1	CASREARDRGSPLHF	TGCGCCAGCAGAGAAGCCCGGGACAGGGGATCACCCCTCCACTTT
TRBV5-1	TRBJ1-6	NA	NA	CASSLNPQPDSPLHF	TGCGCCAGCAGCTTGAACCCACAGCCGGATTCACCCCTCCACTTT
TRBV5-6	TRBJ2-7	NA	NA	CASSLGWGGGSEQYF	TGTGCCAGCAGCTTGGGATGGGGTGGGGGCTCCGAGCAGTACTTC
TRBV28	TRBJ1-5	NA	TRBD1	CASSLRQGASQPQHF	TGTGCCAGCAGTTTAAGGCAGGGGGCTAGTCAGCCCCAGCATTTT
TRBV6-1	TRBJ2-1	NA	NA	CASSPSSSYNEQFF	TGTGCCAGCAGCCCCTCGAGCTCCTACAATGAGCAGTTCTTC
TRBV6-1	TRBJ1-2	NA	NA	CASSEVAATIGYTF	TGTGCCAGCAGTGAAGTTGCGGCGACGATTGGCTACACCTTC
TRBV5-8	TRBJ1-2	NA	NA	CASSFMYRVGYTF	TGTGCCAGCAGCTTTATGTACAGGGTTGGCTACACCTTC
TRBV7-2	TRBJ2-7	few	TRBD2	CASSLGLAGDRQYF	TGTGCCAGCAGCCTTGGACTAGCGGGAGATCGGCAGTACTTC
TRBV5-1	TRBJ1-3	NA	NA	CASSPGQGGNAIYF	TGCGCCAGCAGCCCCGGACAAGGTGGGAATGCCATATATTTT
TRBV5-5	TRBJ1-5	NA	NA	CASSLGSEGPQHF	TGTGCCAGCAGCTTGGGGAGCGAGGGGCCCCAGCATTTT
TRBV29-1	TRBJ2-1	NA	TRBD2	CSVHSTSGRHNEQFF	TGCAGCGTTCATTCGACTAGCGGGAGGCACAATGAGCAGTTCTTC
TRBV6-5	TRBJ1-1	NA	TRBD1	CASSKQGDTEAFF	TGTGCCAGCAGTAAACAGGGGGATACTGAAGCTTTCTTT
TRBV7-2	TRBJ1-1	few	NA	CASSLANRKNTEAFF	TGTGCCAGCAGCTTAGCGAACAGAAAGAACACTGAAGCTTTCTTT
TRBV18	TRBJ2-7	NA	TRBD2	CASSPRMREGHEQYF	TGTGCCAGCTCACCGAGGATGAGGGAGGGGCACGAGCAGTACTTC
TRBV11-3	TRBJ1-1	NA	NA	CASSLGPGATEAFF	TGTGCCAGCAGCTTAGGCCCTGGGGCCACTGAAGCTTTCTTT
TRBV3-1/TRBV3-2	TRBJ1-2	NA	TRBD1	CASSQQGTVSSGGYTF	TGTGCCAGCAGCCAACAAGGGACAGTTTCATCGGGAGGCTACACCTTC
TRBV29-1	TRBJ2-3	NA	TRBD2	CSVDGTSDTQYF	TGCAGCGTTGACGGGACTAGTGATACGCAGTATTTT
TRBV27	TRBJ2-7	NA	TRBD2	CASSSPSLAGHYEQYF	TGTGCCAGCAGTTCCCCCTCGCTAGCGGGCCACTACGAGCAGTACTTC
TRBV3-1/TRBV3-2	TRBJ2-3	NA	TRBD2	CASSQLAGVDTQYF	TGTGCCAGCAGCCAGCTAGCGGGCGTTGATACGCAGTATTTT
TRBV19	TRBJ1-1	NA	NA	CASSALGAGTNTEAFF	TGTGCCAGTAGTGCCCTGGGGGCCGGTACTAACACTGAAGCTTTCTTT
TRBV3-1/TRBV3-2	TRBJ2-1	NA	NA	CASSQDLREQFF	TGTGCCAGCAGCCAAGATCTCCGGGAGCAGTTCTTC
TRBV24-1	TRBJ2-1	NA	NA	CATSDLPGKPYNEQFF	TGTGCCACCAGTGATTTGCCCGGGAAGCCCTACAATGAGCAGTTCTTC
TRBV7-9	TRBJ2-1	NA	TRBD1	CASSPRGQVLYNEQFF	TGTGCCAGCAGCCCTAGAGGACAGGTCCTATACAATGAGCAGTTCTTC
TRBV18	TRBJ2-5	NA	TRBD2	CASSRGGLAETQYF	TGTGCCAGCTCACGGGGCGGACTAGCTGAGACCCAGTACTTC
TRBV25-1	TRBJ1-2	few	NA	CASSEWGSSAYGYTF	TGTGCCAGCAGTGAATGGGGCAGTTCAGCTTATGGCTACACCTTC
TRBV12-5	TRBJ1-4	NA	TRBD1	CASGEDRAGEKLFF	TGTGCTAGTGGGGAGGACAGGGCAGGAGAAAAACTGTTTTTT